The next 30 T cell receptor beta chains were all read from a single sample in a study of Ad26.COV2.S vaccination and SARS-CoV-2 variants. Stated treatment: some 20 received Ad26.COV2.S at low or high dose, single or two shots; 5 received placebo; per-sample allocation not given. Specimens were obtained on day 63 following the first vaccine or placebo injection. Repertoires were generated with immunoSEQ multiplex PCR, while TCRdb's copy carries only in-frame clones and drops some. The table includes about 280,000 clones, more than 70% detected once. This specimen consisted of peripheral blood, obtained in a trial of Ad26.COV2.S vaccine versus placebo. The source is a person aged 18-60 years who received the Ad26.COV2.S COVID-19 vaccine or a placebo.

V gene TRBV18 combines with J gene TRBJ2-3; 7 nucleotides agree with TRBD2. In germline, CDR1 is KGHSH, CDR2 LQKENI. V was clipped by 4 bases and J by 4 bases; unmatched bases: 20. This CDR3 is 19 amino acids long. CDR3 protein: CASSLTQSGERGGADTQYF. CDR3 sequence (DNA): TGTGCCAGCTCACTGACCCAAAGTGGCGAGCGGGGAGGGGCAGATACGCAGTATTTT.

This chain joins TRBV4-2 and TRBJ1-6; perhaps TRBD1 as D (6 bases). The CDR3 runs 18 residues. Per the germline V gene, CDR1 is LGHNA and CDR2 is YNFKEQ. Trimming left V 0 bases short and J 0 bases short, with 12 bases between. This CDR3 is CASSQETQGSSYNSPLHF. The DNA of the CDR3 is TGTGCCAGCAGCCAAGAAACGCAGGGGAGCTCCTATAATTCACCCCTCCACTTT.

V is TRBV6-2 or TRBV6-3 and J is TRBJ1-1; D perhaps matches TRBD1 (5 bases). The CDR3 contains 14 residues. The ends were cut back, 4 bases at V and 2 bases at J, with 11 bases in the middle. CDR1 is MNHEY, CDR2 SVGEGT, per germline. CDR3 in amino acids: CASSWRTLNTEAFF. DNA for the CDR3: TGTGCCAGCAGTTGGAGGACACTTAACACTGAAGCTTTCTTT.

J is TRBJ1-1 and V is TRBV7-8; D call uncertain. Per germline, CDR1 SGHVS and CDR2 FQNEAQ. This CDR3 is built from 13 residues. V was shortened by 5 bases and J by 1 base, with 8 bases between the two germline ends. The CDR3 here is CASSPPQNTEAFF. In DNA, the CDR3 is TGTGCCAGCAGCCCCCCCCAGAACACTGAAGCTTTCTTT.

The V and J genes are TRBV6-5 and TRBJ1-5; 7 bases agree with TRBD1. The junction had 7 bases not matched to a gene; V was cut back by 5 bases and J by 6 bases. This CDR3 is 14 amino acids long. The germline V gene encodes CDR1 MNHEY and CDR2 SVGAGI. CDR3 amino acids: CASSHTTGSQPQHF. CDR3 bases: TGTGCCAGCAGTCATACGACAGGGAGTCAGCCCCAGCATTTT.

CDR3 residues: CASSLGGRGGTEAFF. Here the CDR3 DNA reads TGTGCCAGCAGTCTGGGGGGCAGGGGTGGGACTGAAGCTTTCTTT. The rearrangement uses TRBV11-2 and TRBJ1-1; a weak D match, TRBD1 (6 bases). The germline gives CDR1 SGHAT, CDR2 FQNNGV. Trimming pared 6 bases from V and 5 bases from J, leaving 19 bases between. This CDR3 region has 15 residues.

The chain recombines TRBV5-4 with TRBJ2-3; TRBD2 might be the D (6 bases). The V gene's germline CDR1 is SGHNT and CDR2 YYREEE (reference sequence). The germline V and J ends were trimmed by 1 base and 2 bases, with 17 bases remaining between them. This CDR3 region has 17 residues. The CDR3 here is CASSLSLRGDLTDTQYF. CDR3 in DNA: TGTGCCAGCAGCTTGTCCTTGCGGGGAGATCTCACAGATACGCAGTATTTT.

V is TRBV30 and J is TRBJ1-1, with D possibly TRBD1 on 5 matching bases. The CDR3 loop spans 15 amino acids. CDR1 and CDR2 (germline): GTSNPN, SVGIG (reference sequence). The V and J ends lost 3 bases and 1 base respectively, with 15 bases between them. The CDR3 spells CAWSPPGHPNTEAFF. The CDR3 bases are TGTGCCTGGAGCCCACCAGGACACCCGAACACTGAAGCTTTCTTT.

The V call is TRBV27, the J call TRBJ1-3; tentative D call: TRBD1 (5 bases). Trimming shortened V by 4 bases and J by 3 bases, and 13 bases separated the two germline ends. The CDR3 contains 15 residues. The germline V gene has CDR1 MNHEY and CDR2 SMNVEV (reference sequence). The CDR3 loop reads CASSSLRVDGNTIYF. In DNA form, the CDR3 reads TGTGCCAGCAGTTCCCTCAGGGTGGATGGAAACACCATATATTTT.

The rearrangement joins TRBV19 to TRBJ2-5; a weak D match, TRBD1 (6 bases). The ends were cut back, 4 bases at V and 6 bases at J, with 21 bases in the middle. This CDR3 is 16 amino acids long. CDR1 is LNHDA and CDR2 is SQIVND in the germline V gene (reference sequence). CDR3 sequence: CASSREAAGAYKTQYF. Written as DNA, the CDR3 is TGTGCCAGTAGTAGAGAGGCGGCAGGGGCTTATAAGACCCAGTACTTC.

This clone was observed a single time. Other nucleotide sequences in the sample specify the same CDR3. The chain employs TRBV12-3 or TRBV12-4 and TRBJ2-7; D is uncertain. The CDR3 consists of 13 residues. V was cut by 3 bases and J by 1 base, with 7 bases left in between. CDR3 sequence reads: CASSFSGSYEQYF. As DNA, the CDR3 is TGTGCCAGCAGTTTCTCCGGATCCTACGAGCAGTACTTC.

A few counts support this clone. The rearrangement links TRBV4-2 to TRBJ1-3; D remains unclear. Trimming shortened V by 0 bases and J by 0 bases, and 9 bases separated the two germline ends. The V gene's germline CDR1 is LGHNA and CDR2 YNFKEQ. The CDR3 has 16 amino acids. This chain's CDR3 is CASSQDGPRSGNTIYF. CDR3 bases: TGTGCCAGCAGCCAAGACGGCCCGCGCTCTGGAAACACCATATATTTT.

The chain joins TRBV4-3 to TRBJ1-4; TRBD1 matches 8 bases. The CDR3 runs to 15 residues. The V gene's germline CDR1 is LGHNA and CDR2 YSLEER. V shed 4 bases, J shed 8 bases, and the junction held 9 bases outside the gene matches. CDR3 protein: CASSLQGAYGEKLFF. DNA of the CDR3: TGCGCCAGCAGCCTCCAGGGGGCTTATGGAGAAAAACTGTTTTTT.

In its sample, this clone was seen once. The chain is built from TRBV3-1 (or the pseudogene TRBV3-2) and TRBJ2-3; D unclear. The ends were cut back, 0 bases at V and 2 bases at J, with 6 bases in the middle. CDR3 size: 14 residues. CDR1 is LGHDT and CDR2 is YNNKEL in the germline V gene (reference sequence). CDR3 residues: CASSQDGPTDTQYF. CDR3 nucleotide sequence: TGTGCCAGCAGCCAAGATGGCCCCACAGATACGCAGTATTTT.

This chain links TRBV5-6 with TRBJ2-5; 11 bases are a match to TRBD1. CDR3 size: 16 residues. The germline V gene encodes CDR1 SGHDT and CDR2 YYEEEE. Losses at the gene ends were 4 bases for V and 5 bases for J; bases not matched to a gene: 10. CDR3 sequence: CASSIEWTGGIETQYF. DNA of the CDR3: TGTGCCAGCAGCATCGAGTGGACAGGGGGCATCGAGACCCAGTACTTC.

The DNA for the CDR3 is TGTGCCAGCAGGGCAGTGGGCGGGAAGACCCAGTACTTC. It is translated as CASRAVGGKTQYF. The V gene is TRBV27, the J gene TRBJ2-5; D may be TRBD2 (6 bases). The V gene lost 6 bases and the J gene lost 6 bases, with 14 bases spanning the gap. The CDR3 covers 13 residues. CDR1 is MNHEY and CDR2 is SMNVEV in the germline V gene (reference sequence).

The chain carries TRBV30 and TRBJ1-5, with 7 bases aligning to TRBD1. Looked up from germline, CDR1 is GTSNPN and CDR2 is SVGIG (reference sequence). The V gene end was trimmed by 3 bases and the J gene end by 4 bases; junction bases not matched to a gene: 6. This CDR3 comprises 14 residues. The chain's CDR3 is CAWRGDSDNQPQHF. CDR3 in DNA: TGTGCCTGGAGGGGGGACAGCGATAATCAGCCCCAGCATTTT.

This sequence joins TRBV5-5 and TRBJ1-6, with no clear D. V lost 0 bases and J lost 0, with 7 bases in between. The CDR3 extends over 16 amino acids. Germline V lookup: CDR1 SGHKS, CDR2 YYEKEE (reference sequence). CDR3 region: CASSLGTGSYNSPLHF. The CDR3 DNA is TGTGCCAGCAGCTTGGGGACGGGCTCCTATAATTCACCCCTCCACTTT.

The J gene is TRBJ2-7, the V gene TRBV4-1, with 9 nucleotides matching TRBD2. Losses at the gene ends were 1 base for V and 3 bases for J; bases not matched to a gene: 10. CDR1 MGHRA and CDR2 YSYEKL come from the germline V gene. The CDR3 has 17 residues. DNA of the CDR3: TGCGCCAGCAGCCAAGCTCACCTAGCGGGGACCTACTACGAGCAGTACTTC. Translated: CASSQAHLAGTYYEQYF.

The chain has TRBV6-6 and TRBJ1-2; D remains unclear. Trimming took 5 bases from V and 7 from J, leaving 8 bases between them. CDR1 MNHNY and CDR2 SVGAGI come from the germline V gene (reference sequence). The CDR3 is made up of 11 amino acids. CDR3 sequence: CASSPNGGYTF. In DNA, the CDR3 is TGTGCCAGCAGTCCTAACGGTGGCTACACCTTC.

The chain couples TRBV3-1 (or the pseudogene TRBV3-2) to TRBJ2-3; 13 nucleotides line up with TRBD2. Germline trimming cut 4 bases from V and 5 bases from J; bases unmatched to any gene: 6. The germline V gene encodes CDR1 LGHDT and CDR2 YNNKEL (reference sequence). CDR3 size: 16 residues. CDR3 in amino acids: CASSRGTSGILDTQYF. CDR3 bases: TGTGCCAGCAGCCGCGGGACTAGCGGGATATTAGATACGCAGTATTTT.

The chain recombines TRBV5-5 with TRBJ2-1; D unresolved. The CDR3 contains 13 residues. CDR1 is SGHKS and CDR2 is YYEKEE in the germline V gene (reference sequence). Trimming stripped 7 bases from V and 8 bases from J, with 16 bases between. The CDR3 sequence: CASGILPSDEQFF. The DNA of the CDR3 is TGTGCCAGCGGAATCCTCCCCTCCGATGAGCAGTTCTTC. The full variable domain, rest sourced from reference TRBV5-5 and TRBJ2-1, is DAGVTQSPTHLIKTRGQQVTLRCSPISGHKSVSWYQQVLGQGPQFIFQYYEKEERGRGNFPDRFSARQFPNYSSELNVNALLLGDSALYLCASGILPSDEQFFGPGTRLTVL.

The chain joins TRBV19 to TRBJ2-7; possibly TRBD1 for D (6 bases). The CDR3 runs to 14 residues. Germline lookup yields CDR1 LNHDA and CDR2 SQIVND (reference sequence). V lost 4 bases and J lost 0, with 10 bases in between. CDR3 sequence reads: CASSTWDNSYEQYF. The CDR3 nucleotides read TGTGCCAGTAGTACCTGGGACAACTCCTACGAGCAGTACTTC.

V and J are TRBV6-6 and TRBJ2-5; D possibly corresponds to TRBD1 (5 bases). V was cut by 6 bases and J by 4 bases, with 15 bases left in between. The V gene's germline CDR1 is MNHNY and CDR2 SVGAGI (reference sequence). This CDR3 is 14 amino acids long. This CDR3 is CASSQLQGAETQYF. In DNA, the CDR3 is TGTGCCAGCAGCCAACTCCAAGGGGCAGAGACCCAGTACTTC.

The CDR3 is CASWSAQGARGPQHF. The CDR3 DNA sequence: TGTGCCAGCTGGTCGGCCCAGGGAGCGAGAGGTCCCCAGCATTTT. The chain is built from TRBV28 and TRBJ1-5, with D possibly being TRBD1 (5 bases). Per germline, CDR1 MDHEN and CDR2 SYDVKM. V was shortened by 8 bases and J by 10 bases, with 24 bases between the two germline ends. The CDR3 is 15 residues long. Drawing the rest from reference TRBV28 and TRBJ1-5, the complete variable domain is DVKVTQSSRYLVKRTGEKVFLECVQDMDHENMFWYRQDPGLGLRLIYFSYDVKMKEKGDIPEGYSVSREKKERFSLILESASTNQTSMYLCASWSAQGARGPQHFGDGTRLSIL.

The V and J genes are TRBV5-8 and TRBJ2-1, with D possibly TRBD1 on 6 matching bases. V lost 4 bases and J 5 bases, leaving 13 bases between the germline ends. The length of the CDR3 is 14 residues. Per the germline V gene, CDR1 is SGHTS and CDR2 is YDEGEE. In nucleotides, the CDR3 is TGTGCCAGCAGCAGAGGACAGAGAAACAATGAGCAGTTCTTC. It codes for CASSRGQRNNEQFF.

The chain has TRBV4-3 and TRBJ2-1; D is ambiguous. The V end lost 2 bases, the J end lost 5 bases, and 13 bases lay between the germline ends. This CDR3 has 15 residues. Germline V CDR1 and CDR2: LGHNA, YSLEER. As DNA, the CDR3 is TGCGCCAGCAGCCAAATCCACAGTCCAGACAATGAGCAGTTCTTC. Amino acids: CASSQIHSPDNEQFF.

The chain has TRBV27 and TRBJ1-5; the D is unclear. The germline CDR1 and CDR2 sequences are MNHEY and SMNVEV (reference sequence). The CDR3 has 15 amino acids. The V end was cut by 5 bases, the J end by 0 bases, with 11 bases between. Here the CDR3 DNA reads TGTGCCAGCAGTCGAACACTGGATAGCAATCAGCCCCAGCATTTT. Translating it yields CASSRTLDSNQPQHF.

This sequence joins TRBV30 and TRBJ2-7, with 10 positions matching TRBD1. The junction had 9 bases not matched to a gene; V was cut back by 5 bases and J by 5 bases. The CDR3 consists of 14 residues. Germline CDR1 and CDR2: GTSNPN and SVGIG (reference sequence). Here the CDR3 reads CAWGPVGQGDEQYF. DNA of the CDR3: TGTGCCTGGGGACCTGTCGGACAGGGGGACGAGCAGTACTTC.

V and J are TRBV3-1 (or the pseudogene TRBV3-2) and TRBJ2-1; D ambiguous. CDR3 length: 13 amino acids. Germline CDR1 LGHDT, CDR2 YNNKEL (reference sequence). Deletions cut 4 bases from V and 8 bases from J, with 12 bases between. CDR3 coding DNA: TGTGCCAGCAGCCTAAACCTCGCGGATGAGCAGTTCTTC. Translation: CASSLNLADEQFF.